The 17 T cell receptor beta chains below come from one sample, sequenced in a study of Graves' ophthalmopathy and Graves' hyperthyroidism. The TCR beta CDR3 regions underwent amplification from RNA transcripts. The library came from an HTBI-primed first-round RT-PCR and a second-round multiplex PCR. TCRdb passed the multiplex PCR reads through MiXCR, listing each CDR3 protein once. This sample has just over 600,000 distinct CDR3 sequences, with about 20% found just once. Specimen: peripheral blood. The origin of the receptors is a young woman with stable Graves' hyperthyroidism. Some clones in this sample may be carry-over from other donors' samples.

For this clonotype: Being one base from a much bigger clone, this may be a read error. The chain couples TRBV5-1 to TRBJ2-7; TRBD1 matches at 10 bases. The CDR3 has 14 residues. Germline CDR1 and CDR2: SGHRS and YFSETQ. The CDR3 coding sequence is TGCGCCATCAGCGGAAGGACAGGGGGGGACGAGCAGTACTTC. Protein sequence: CAISGRTGGDEQYF. The full variable domain, with the rest looked up from reference TRBV5-1 and TRBJ2-7, is KAGVTQTPRYLIKTRGQQVTLSCSPISGHRSVSWYQQTPGQGLQFLFEYFSETQRNKGNFPGRFSGRQFSNSRSEMNVSTLELGDSALYLCAISGRTGGDEQYFGPGTRLTVT.

In this sample, this clonotype turned up many times. The chain has TRBV6-5 and TRBJ2-4; the D call may be TRBD1 or TRBD2 (5 bases each). V gave up 2 bases and J gave up 0 bases, with 11 bases separating them. CDR1 MNHEY and CDR2 SVGAGI come from the germline V gene. The CDR3 contains 16 residues. This CDR3 is CASSYRGGTAKNIQYF. For the CDR3, the DNA is TGTGCCAGCAGTTACCGCGGTGGGACAGCCAAAAACATTCAGTACTTC.

This clonotype was counted ten times or more. This chain links TRBV28 with TRBJ1-2; 10 bases line up with TRBD1. CDR3 length equals 15 residues. Germline V gene data show CDR1 as MDHEN and CDR2 as SYDVKM. Trimming removed 4 bases from V and 7 bases from J; junction bases left unmatched: 9. The CDR3 DNA is TGTGCCAGCAGTTCCCCGGGACAGGGGAGCGGTGGCTACACCTTC. This gives the protein CASSSPGQGSGGYTF.

This clonotype occurred a few times. This chain uses TRBV20-1 with TRBJ1-1; D may be TRBD1 (5 bases). This CDR3 is built from 16 residues. The ends were cut back, 0 bases at V and 6 bases at J, with 20 bases in the middle. CDR1 is DFQATT, CDR2 SNEGSKA, per germline (reference sequence). CDR3 in amino acids: CSARDNGHYRRAEAFF. CDR3 nucleotides: TGCAGTGCTAGAGATAACGGACATTACAGGAGGGCTGAAGCTTTCTTT.

This rearrangement joins TRBV28 to TRBJ1-5, with 7 nucleotides matching TRBD1. V was pared by 6 bases and J by 0 bases, with 5 bases of the junction left unmatched. In germline, CDR1 is MDHEN, CDR2 SYDVKM. This CDR3 spans 15 amino acids. CDR3 sequence: CASRPGGDSNQPQHF. In nucleotides, the CDR3 is TGTGCCAGCAGGCCAGGGGGGGATAGCAATCAGCCCCAGCATTTT.

This chain links TRBV4-1 with TRBJ2-5; D might be TRBD1 or TRBD2, each matching 6 bases. Germline lookup yields CDR1 MGHRA and CDR2 YSYEKL. Trimming stripped 0 bases from V and 6 bases from J, with 14 bases between. This CDR3 comprises 15 residues. The CDR3 nucleotides read TGCGCCAGCAGCCAAGAGGGGGGCAGGAAGAAGACCCAGTACTTC. Encoded protein: CASSQEGGRKKTQYF.

This clonotype came up many times. V gene TRBV7-9 combines with J gene TRBJ2-5; TRBD1 matches 8 bases. The CDR3 extends over 16 amino acids. Trimming cost V 2 bases and J 1 base; bases outside gene matches: 6. CDR1 is SEHNR and CDR2 is FQNEAQ in the germline V gene (reference sequence). The CDR3 coding sequence is TGTGCCAGCAGCTTAAGCGCGACAGGGGCCCAAGAGACCCAGTACTTC. It translates to CASSLSATGAQETQYF.

V gene TRBV7-6 combines with J gene TRBJ2-7, with 13 bases lining up with TRBD2. Germline loops: CDR1 SGHVS, CDR2 FNYEAQ. The trim removed 6 bases at V and 2 bases at J, leaving 13 bases unmatched. The CDR3 is 18 residues long. The CDR3 sequence is CASSLLAGGEPRAYEQYF. DNA of the CDR3: TGTGCCAGCAGTTTACTAGCGGGAGGGGAACCTCGGGCCTACGAGCAGTACTTC.

A few counts support this clonotype. Germline is not matched at one junction end, which may reflect a read error. The genes are TRBV10-3 and TRBJ2-5, with 8 bases matching TRBD1. Germline CDR1 ENHRY, CDR2 SYGVKD. This CDR3 spans 15 amino acids. CDR3: CAISSRTGIRETKYF. The CDR3 DNA follows: TGTGCCATCAGCTCCCGGACAGGGATACGAGAGACCAAGTACTTC.

This clonotype was seen only a few times. The chain employs TRBV6-1 and TRBJ1-2; 7 nucleotides agree with TRBD1. This CDR3 is built from 14 residues. CDR1 and CDR2 from the germline V gene are MNHNS and SASEGT. After removal of 11 bases from V and 4 bases from J, the junction contained 13 bases not matched to a gene. This CDR3 is CAGSQGRGFYGYTF. CDR3 nucleotides: TGTGCCGGTTCACAGGGGCGGGGGTTCTATGGCTACACCTTC.

This clonotype has more than one count but fewer than ten. The CDR3 here is CASSGAGTGLSGNTIYF. The CDR3 bases are TGCGCCAGCAGCGGAGCCGGGACAGGGTTATCGGGAAACACCATATATTTT. The rearrangement joins TRBV5-1 to TRBJ1-3, with 9 bases matching TRBD1. With 4 bases clipped from V and 4 bases from J, the junction kept 12 bases outside the gene matches. Germline V gives CDR1 SGHRS, CDR2 YFSETQ. CDR3 size: 17 residues.

This clonotype was recorded at least ten times. The gene calls are TRBV10-3 and TRBJ1-2; D perhaps matches TRBD1 (6 bases). V gave up 1 base and J gave up 3 bases, with 18 bases separating them. The CDR3 loop spans 17 amino acids. Germline-derived CDR1 and CDR2 are ENHRY and SYGVKD. This chain's CDR3 is CAISEFTTWDTDYGYTF. CDR3 bases: TGTGCCATCAGTGAGTTTACCACCTGGGACACCGACTATGGCTACACCTTC.

This clonotype was counted a single time. This chain connects TRBV27 to TRBJ2-7; 7 bases fit TRBD1. The germline V gene has CDR1 MNHEY and CDR2 SMNVEV (reference sequence). V was clipped by 1 base and J by 4 bases; unmatched bases: 7. The CDR3 length is 15 residues. The CDR3 loop reads CASSLYATGQYEQYV. CDR3 bases: TGTGCCAGCAGTTTATATGCGACAGGGCAATACGAGCAGTACGTC.

The chain employs TRBV25-1 and TRBJ1-1; D might be TRBD1 (5 bases). V lost 6 bases to trimming and J lost 5 bases, with 13 bases between them. The CDR3 covers 13 residues. Germline V gene data show CDR1 as MGHDK and CDR2 as SYGVNS. The CDR3 nucleotides read TGTGCCAGCAGGGGGTGGGGGGAGACTGAAGCTTTCTTT. This codes for CASRGWGETEAFF.

This clonotype was detected a few times. This sequence joins TRBV28 and TRBJ2-7; TRBD1 matches at 7 bases. CDR1 MDHEN and CDR2 SYDVKM come from the germline V gene. Germline trimming cut 8 bases from V and 0 bases from J; bases unmatched to any gene: 22. This CDR3 region has 19 residues. In nucleotides, the CDR3 is TGTGCCAGCCCGCCCGGTCCTCACAGGGGACGTCCGGGCTCCTACGAGCAGTACTTC. Translation: CASPPGPHRGRPGSYEQYF.

This clonotype was recorded at least ten times. The chain combines TRBV6-5 with TRBJ2-5, with 12 nucleotides matching TRBD1. Germline V CDR1 and CDR2: MNHEY, SVGAGI. With V trimmed by 4 bases and J by 7 bases, 4 bases remained unmatched. The CDR3 covers 14 residues. The DNA for the CDR3 is TGTGCCAGCAGTTCCGGGACAGGGGGCTTGACCCAGTACTTC. Protein: CASSSGTGGLTQYF.

Regarding this clonotype: This clone may be a read error of a much larger clone one base away. The rearrangement links TRBV6-1 to TRBJ1-6; D is unclear. Germline values: CDR1 MNHNS, CDR2 SASEGT. The CDR3 is made up of 13 amino acids. CDR3: CASSEHTLSHLHF. Here the CDR3 DNA reads TGTGCCAGCAGTGAACACACGCTTTCACACCTCCACTTT.